These T cell receptor beta chains were read from a single sample in a study of a mutant IDH1 vaccine in newly diagnosed glioma. Their antigens are not known. This table comes from immunoSEQ multiplex PCR, and its TCRdb copy is limited to in-frame clones, with some not included. The sample shows 9,000 to 13,000 clones, around 85% of them seen only once. The sample was PBMCs, taken from a glioma patient whose treatment included an IDH1 peptide vaccine. These receptors all come from a man aged 30 to 39 with glioma. Each CDR3 is given with its conserved first and last residue. A D gene is named only where the DNA matches it firmly. Some rows have no size entry. The others give once, few or many, or a class for an expanded clone.

>NA|TRBJ1-2|NA|TRBV27
CASKGGRQVNYGYTF
TGTGCCAGCAAGGGGGGTAGACAAGTCAACTATGGCTACACCTTC
>NA|TRBJ2-5|TRBD2|TRBV6-4
CASSDSWGGQETQYF
TGTGCCAGCAGTGACTCTTGGGGGGGCCAAGAGACCCAGTACTTC
>NA|TRBJ2-7|NA|TRBV5-1
CASSPGGAGGDEQYF
TGCGCCAGCAGCCCAGGGGGGGCGGGAGGCGACGAGCAGTACTTC
>NA|TRBJ2-7|NA|TRBV4-1
CASSQDQGLVEQYF
TGCGCCAGCAGCCAAGATCAGGGACTTGTCGAGCAGTACTTC
>NA|TRBJ1-5|NA|TRBV5-4
CASSRLNGNQPQHF
TGTGCCAGCAGCCGCCTCAATGGAAATCAGCCCCAGCATTTT
>once|TRBJ2-7|TRBD1|TRBV28
CAIWDSSSYEQYF
TGTGCCATATGGGACAGTTCCTCCTACGAGCAGTACTTC
>NA|TRBJ2-7|NA|TRBV7-2
CASSLAVGSSYEQYF
TGTGCCAGCAGCTTAGCGGTCGGGAGCTCCTACGAGCAGTACTTC
>NA|TRBJ1-4|TRBD1|TRBV27
CASSLGTGGVEKLFF
TGTGCCAGCAGTTTAGGGACAGGGGGCGTTGAAAAACTGTTTTTT
>NA|TRBJ2-7|NA|TRBV4-2
CASSQGAGFSYEQYF
TGTGCCAGCAGCCAAGGAGCCGGGTTTTCCTACGAGCAGTACTTC
>once|TRBJ1-4|TRBD1|TRBV7-2
CASSPRQGVNEKLFF
TGTGCCAGCAGCCCCAGACAGGGCGTTAATGAAAAACTGTTTTTT
>NA|TRBJ1-3|NA|TRBV4-1
CASSANRDSGNTIYF
TGCGCCAGCAGCGCAAACAGGGACTCTGGAAACACCATATATTTT
>NA|TRBJ2-7|TRBD1|TRBV2
CASMADRSNYEQYF
TGTGCCAGCATGGCGGACAGGTCCAACTACGAGCAGTACTTC
>NA|TRBJ2-7|NA|TRBV4-1
CASSQGSEQYF
TGCGCCAGCAGCCAAGGGAGCGAGCAGTACTTC
>NA|TRBJ2-3|NA|TRBV6-5
CASSYGRRQGTDTQYF
TGTGCCAGCAGTTACGGTCGTCGCCAAGGCACAGATACGCAGTATTTT
>NA|TRBJ2-7|NA|TRBV11-3
CASSLGISYEQYF
TGTGCCAGCAGCTTAGGTATCTCCTACGAGCAGTACTTC
>NA|TRBJ1-4|NA|TRBV5-1
CASRTGLPNEKLFF
TGCGCCAGCCGCACAGGGTTACCTAATGAAAAACTGTTTTTT
>NA|TRBJ2-2|NA|TRBV5-1
CASTVTAARTGELFF
TGCGCCAGCACGGTGACAGCTGCGAGGACCGGGGAGCTGTTTTTT
>NA|TRBJ1-2|NA|TRBV27
CASSLRETGNGYTF
TGTGCCAGCAGTTTACGGGAAACAGGGAACGGCTACACCTTC
>NA|TRBJ2-1|NA|TRBV19
CASSISVSNEQFF
TGTGCCAGTAGTATCAGCGTTAGCAATGAGCAGTTCTTC
>NA|TRBJ1-1|NA|TRBV7-7
CASSPIPAYPGAFF
TGTGCTAGCAGTCCCATACCGGCATATCCGGGAGCTTTCTTT
>few|TRBJ1-5|TRBD1|TRBV10-3
CAIRDRDNQPQHF
TGTGCCATCAGGGACAGGGACAATCAGCCCCAGCATTTT
>NA|TRBJ2-5|TRBD1|TRBV5-1
CASSPYPRTGETQYF
TGCGCCAGCAGCCCCTACCCCCGGACAGGGGAGACCCAGTACTTC
>NA|TRBJ1-2|NA|TRBV5-1
CASSPPVQDGGYTF
TGCGCCAGCAGCCCTCCGGTACAGGATGGGGGCTACACCTTC
>NA|TRBJ2-7|NA|TRBV5-6
CASSFGGSTYEQYF
TGTGCCAGCAGCTTTGGGGGTTCTACCTACGAGCAGTACTTC
>NA|TRBJ2-7|TRBD1|TRBV4-2
CASSQSDRGGYYEQYF
TGTGCCAGCAGCCAAAGCGACAGGGGAGGATACTACGAGCAGTACTTC
>NA|TRBJ1-1|NA|TRBV19
CASSIVRGNTEAFF
TGTGCCAGTAGTATCGTCAGGGGGAACACTGAAGCTTTCTTT
>NA|TRBJ2-6|TRBD1|TRBV5-1
CASSPGTGTGANVLTF
TGCGCCAGCAGCCCAGGGACAGGGACCGGGGCCAACGTCCTGACTTTC
>few|TRBJ1-1|TRBD1|TRBV6-6
CASRTGLVPEAFF
TGTGCCAGCAGGACAGGGTTGGTCCCTGAAGCTTTCTTT
>NA|TRBJ2-3|TRBD2|TRBV7-9
CASSSIAGAGGTDTQYF
TGTGCCAGCAGCTCGATAGCGGGAGCCGGGGGCACAGATACGCAGTATTTT
>NA|TRBJ2-3|TRBD2|TRBV5-6
CASSFRTSGTDTQYF
TGTGCCAGCAGCTTCCGGACTAGCGGCACAGATACGCAGTATTTT
>few|TRBJ2-5|TRBD1|TRBV7-9
CASIRTGTETQYF
TGTGCCAGCATCAGGACAGGGACTGAGACCCAGTACTTC
>NA|TRBJ2-2|NA|TRBV5-1
CASSSLLAPRRTGELFF
TGCGCCAGCAGCTCCCTACTGGCCCCTCGAAGGACCGGGGAGCTGTTTTTT
>NA|TRBJ1-5|TRBD1|TRBV30
CAWNQGANQPQHF
TGTGCCTGGAACCAGGGGGCTAATCAGCCCCAGCATTTT
>NA|TRBJ2-1|TRBD2|TRBV25-1
CASQALAGGLREQFF
TGTGCCAGCCAGGCACTAGCGGGAGGGCTCCGGGAGCAGTTCTTC
>NA|TRBJ1-5|NA|TRBV5-4
CASSSGRNQPQHF
TGTGCCAGCAGCTCGGGTCGCAATCAGCCCCAGCATTTT
>NA|TRBJ1-5|TRBD1|TRBV10-2
CASSEPGTALQPQHF
TGCGCCAGCAGCGAACCCGGGACAGCCCTCCAGCCCCAGCATTTT
>NA|TRBJ2-7|NA|TRBV7-9
CASSPKQAHEQYF
TGTGCCAGCAGCCCGAAGCAGGCCCACGAGCAGTACTTC
>NA|TRBJ1-2|NA|TRBV21-1
CASSNPETGISGYTF
TGTGCCAGCAGCAATCCGGAGACAGGGATCTCCGGCTACACCTTC
>NA|TRBJ2-7|TRBD2|TRBV7-6
CASSKLAGGSYEQYF
TGTGCCAGCAGCAAACTAGCGGGAGGATCCTACGAGCAGTACTTC
>NA|TRBJ1-1|NA|TRBV6-1
CASSEASLYTEAFF
TGTGCCAGCAGTGAAGCCTCGTTGTACACTGAAGCTTTCTTT
>few|TRBJ2-1|NA|TRBV5-1
CASSLTARPSNEQFF
TGCGCCAGCAGCTTGACAGCAAGGCCATCCAATGAGCAGTTCTTC
>NA|TRBJ2-5|NA|TRBV10-3
CAISGGTNQETQYF
TGTGCCATCAGTGGCGGGACCAACCAAGAGACCCAGTACTTC